This TCR beta chain was found in a study of Ad26.COV2.S vaccination and SARS-CoV-2 variants. Study background: It was the COV1001 Ad26.COV2.S trial arm that included the donor.

Described treatment: some 20 received Ad26.COV2.S at low or high dose, single or two shots; about 5 received placebo; per-sample allocation not given. The investigators took samples on day 63 after the first vaccine or placebo injection. Comments on this clone: Its antigen is still unknown.

Germline V gene lookup returns CDR1 SGHRS and CDR2 YFSETQ. V lost 5 bases and J 1 base, leaving 13 bases between the germline ends. This CDR3 has 14 residues. Produced via immunoSEQ multiplex PCR; TCRdb's table is partial and in-frame only. The sample contains about 440,000 clones, roughly 88% of which appear only once. Notes on the study in general: Vaccine recipients had higher spike-specific TCR breadth than placebo recipients. Responses of spike-specific T cells (both CD8+ and CD4+) reportedly showed substantial breadth after vaccination. Across vaccine and placebo recipients, the breadth of non-spike TCRs was similar.

This rearrangement joins TRBV5-1 to TRBJ2-7; D gene ambiguous. The sequence came from a person aged 18-60 years who received the Ad26.COV2.S COVID-19 vaccine or a placebo. The input for sequencing was peripheral blood, taken in a trial of Ad26.COV2.S vaccine versus placebo. The CDR3 nucleotides read TGCGCCAGCAGTCAGAGATTGGGTTCCTACGAGCAGTACTTC. It yields the protein CASSQRLGSYEQYF. The variable domain in full, completed from reference TRBV5-1 and TRBJ2-7, reads KAGVTQTPRYLIKTRGQQVTLSCSPISGHRSVSWYQQTPGQGLQFLFEYFSETQRNKGNFPGRFSGRQFSNSRSEMNVSTLELGDSALYLCASSQRLGSYEQYFGPGTRLTVT.